This T cell receptor (beta chain) was obtained from a study of early T cells in non-severe SARS-CoV-2 infection. Trimming removed 5 bases from V and 1 base from J, with 12 bases in between. The CDR3 covers 14 residues. Germline CDR1 reads LNHDA; CDR2 reads SQIVND (reference sequence). Individual cDNA molecules were tagged with unique molecular identifiers, the study reported. Via MiXCR, TCRdb re-called the 5' RACE reads, giving one row per CDR3 protein. In the table there are 20,000 to 25,000 distinct CDR3 sequences, around 5.8% of which are singletons. The material sequenced was whole blood, taken at baseline. This chain links TRBV19 with TRBJ2-7; weak D call: TRBD1 (5 bases). This clonotype originated in an adult who was a healthcare worker with PCR-confirmed SARS-CoV-2 infection or an uninfected control (not recorded which). The CDR3 DNA sequence: TGTGCCAGTAGTGCACTCAGGGATTCCTACGAGCAGTACTTC. It codes for CASSALRDSYEQYF. The full variable domain, rest sourced from reference TRBV19 and TRBJ2-7, is DGGITQSPKYLFRKEGQNVTLSCEQNLNHDAMYWYRQDPGQGLRLIYYSQIVNDFQKGDIAEGYSVSREKKESFPLTVTSAQKNPTAFYLCASSALRDSYEQYFGPGTRLTVT.